This TCR beta chain was captured in a study of low-dose radiotherapy and immunotherapy resistance in tumors. Study at large: Patients were given intravenous nivolumab 240 mg every two weeks plus ipilimumab 1 mg/kg every six weeks.

This clonotype was seen ten or more times. Unmatched junction bases numbered 4, after V lost 5 bases and J lost 1 base. CDR3 length: 14 residues. Germline CDR1 reads LGHDT; CDR2 reads YNNKEL (reference sequence). Gene-specific TRAV and TRBV primers were used for first-strand cDNA, covering alpha and beta chains. The TCRs were subjected to amplification over around 18 PCR cycles employing a constant-region primer in conjunction with a V-primer adapter. TCRdb re-called the reads with MiXCR, one entry per CDR3 protein. This sample carries 65,000 to 90,000 distinct CDR3 sequences, approximately 19% of them seen once, and the ten largest clones take 5.5% to 6%. As to time point: before trial treatment. Donors, who were enrolled in a single-arm phase I dose-escalation trial, received nivolumab, ipilimumab, aspirin, low-dose cyclophosphamide and low-dose radiotherapy.

The J gene is TRBJ2-7, the V gene TRBV3-1, with 8 bases fitting TRBD2. This specimen was PBMCs, taken before treatment. The sequence was collected from a male donor with prostate cancer. In nucleotides, the CDR3 is TGTGCCAGCAGCTCCGGGACTAGTTCCTACGAGCAGTACTTC. Translation gives CASSSGTSSYEQYF.